Sequencing of this T cell receptor beta chain was carried out in a study of tumor and adjacent non-tumor tissue in lung cancer. Germline assignment: CDR1 MNHNY and CDR2 SVGAGI (reference sequence). Trimming removed 2 bases at V and 2 bases at J, with 16 bases between. The CDR3 runs 17 residues. TCRbeta libraries were built with three rounds of nested PCR, modified from ARM-PCR. Each CDR3 protein gets one entry after TCRdb re-called the multiplex PCR reads with MiXCR. The sample lists 120,000 to 150,000 distinct CDR3 sequences, approximately 70% occurring once. This clonotype has only a few counts. The template was RNA from unsorted bulk tissue.

The sequence derives from a man between 60 and 75 years old with small cell lung cancer. The chain joins TRBV6-6 to TRBJ1-5, with unresolved D. The sequenced sample was lung tumor tissue. CDR3 DNA: TGTGCCAGCAGTTACCGGTCCGGCAGGAGTGGCAATCAGCCCCAGCATTTT. Protein: CASSYRSGRSGNQPQHF.